The T cell receptor beta chain described here comes from a study of somatic mutations in cytotoxic T cells in rheumatoid arthritis. Whole-study context: Patient blood (approximately 30 ml EDTA) was drawn right after diagnosis, before any treatment.

The table came from immunoSEQ multiplex PCR; TCRdb's copy has only in-frame clones and leaves some out. The sample records under 25,000 clones, about 85% being singletons. Remarks on this clone: Its antigen is unknown.

V lost 8 bases, J lost 4 bases, and 15 bases lay in between. The CDR3 is 13 amino acids. The germline V gene has CDR1 WSHSY and CDR2 SAAADI. Study-level findings and limits: Healthy controls did not share the age-linked increase in CD8+ clonality seen in rheumatoid arthritis patients. Within 8 of 65 patients, the single biggest CD8+ clone made up more than 20% of CD8+ cells.

This chain uses TRBV10-2 with TRBJ2-7, with D maybe TRBD2 (6 bases). The sequenced sample was CD8+ T cells sorted from blood. This receptor was taken from a woman in her thirties or forties with rheumatoid arthritis. CDR3 in amino acids: CASVKGDSYEQYF. The CDR3, as DNA: TGCGCCAGCGTTAAAGGGGACTCGTACGAGCAGTACTTC.